Shown below are 21 T cell receptor beta chains from a single sample sequenced in a study of T cells in Graves' hyperthyroidism and ophthalmopathy. TCR beta CDR3 region amplification was performed from RNA transcripts. The TCR CDR3 first-round RT-PCR relied on the HTBI primer set. TCRdb redid the calling of the multiplex PCR reads with MiXCR, one entry per CDR3 protein. Among 500,000 or so distinct CDR3 sequences listed, roughly a sixth were seen once. Input material: blood. The source is a woman aged 25-40 years with Graves' ophthalmopathy.

The table lists this clonotype with a few counts. The gene calls are TRBV29-1 and TRBJ2-7, with TRBD2 matching over 7 bases. V was clipped by 5 bases and J by 4 bases; unmatched bases: 5. This CDR3 is built from 12 residues. Germline-derived CDR1 and CDR2 are SQVTM and ANQGSEA. In DNA, the CDR3 is TGCAGCGTTAGGCAGGGAGGGTACGAGCAGTACTTC. This translates into CSVRQGGYEQYF.

J is TRBJ2-3 and V is TRBV10-3; D might be TRBD1 (6 bases). This CDR3 is built from 15 residues. V shed 3 bases and J shed 4 bases, with 14 bases lying between them. Germline CDR1 is ENHRY and CDR2 is SYGVKD. DNA of the CDR3: TGTGCCATCAGTGACATAGGGGGAAGGCCAGATACGCAGTATTTT. Its protein product is CAISDIGGRPDTQYF.

Many counts were recorded for this clonotype. The rearrangement joins TRBV6-1 to TRBJ2-1, with D perhaps given as TRBD1 or TRBD2 (6 bases each). V gave up 5 bases and J gave up 5 bases, with 19 bases separating them. This CDR3 has 16 amino acids. Germline V gene data show CDR1 as MNHNS and CDR2 as SASEGT. The CDR3 is CASSTVGGRLNNEQFF. The CDR3 coding sequence is TGTGCCAGCAGTACGGTGGGGGGCAGACTAAACAATGAGCAGTTCTTC.

This chain uses TRBV18 with TRBJ2-3; D remains ambiguous. V was shortened by 2 bases and J by 1 base, with 16 bases between the two germline ends. The CDR3 is 17 residues long. CDR1 and CDR2 (germline): KGHSH, LQKENI. CDR3 sequence (DNA): TGTGCCAGCTCACCAATTGACGAGGTCCTCGGCACAGATACGCAGTATTTT. It codes for CASSPIDEVLGTDTQYF.

Many counts were recorded for this clonotype. The gene calls are TRBV18 and TRBJ1-1; D remains ambiguous. The germline V gene encodes CDR1 KGHSH and CDR2 LQKENI. This CDR3 contains 13 residues. The germline V and J ends were trimmed by 4 bases and 6 bases, with 12 bases remaining between them. The CDR3 sequence is CASSQGKKPEAFF. CDR3 sequence (DNA): TGTGCCAGCTCACAGGGAAAGAAGCCTGAAGCTTTCTTT.

This clonotype was seen many times. The CDR3 here is CASSDLKITDTQYF. CDR3 DNA sequence: TGTGCCAGCAGTGACCTTAAAATCACAGATACGCAGTATTTT. The V and J genes are TRBV6-1 and TRBJ2-3, with no clear D. The CDR3 length is 14 residues. Germline loops: CDR1 MNHNS, CDR2 SASEGT. Trimming left V 3 bases short and J 2 bases short, with 9 bases between.

This sequence joins TRBV20-1 and TRBJ2-7; no clear D gene. Trimming took 3 bases from V and 2 from J, leaving 11 bases between them. The CDR3 runs 13 residues. Germline V gene sequence: CDR1 DFQATT, CDR2 SNEGSKA (reference sequence). For the CDR3, the DNA is TGCAGTGCTAGTATGGACGAGACCTACGAGCAGTACTTC. Protein: CSASMDETYEQYF.

This clonotype showed up many times. The chain joins TRBV3-1 to TRBJ2-7; no firm D call. Trimming left V 5 bases short and J 2 bases short, with 13 bases between. The length of the CDR3 is 14 residues. Germline-derived CDR1 and CDR2 are LGHDT and YNNKEL (reference sequence). CDR3 loop: CASSLRVNTYEQYF. CDR3 sequence (DNA): TGTGCCAGCAGCTTAAGAGTAAATACCTACGAGCAGTACTTC.

This clonotype was detected many times. V is TRBV5-6 and J is TRBJ2-1; tentative D call: TRBD2 (5 bases). Germline V gives CDR1 SGHDT, CDR2 YYEEEE. V was cut by 4 bases and J by 4 bases, with 15 bases left in between. The CDR3 is 15 residues long. Written as DNA, the CDR3 is TGTGCCAGCAGCGCCCGGGAATTACTTTACAATGAGCAGTTCTTC. Its protein product is CASSARELLYNEQFF.

In this sample, this clonotype turned up a few times. Given a much more abundant clone one base away, this may be a read error. The chain uses TRBV18 and TRBJ1-5; D gene unclear. This CDR3 is 15 amino acids long. Per germline, CDR1 KGHSH and CDR2 LQKENI. The DNA for the CDR3 is TGTGCCAGCTCACCACCGGGGATAAGCAATCAGCCCCGGCATTTT. It yields the protein CASSPPGISNQPRHF.

The rearrangement joins TRBV6-2 or TRBV6-3 to TRBJ1-1; 12 nucleotides align to TRBD1. Germline CDR1 MNHEY, CDR2 SVGEGT. The CDR3 totals 14 residues. After removal of 10 bases from V and 7 bases from J, the junction contained 10 bases not matched to a gene. The CDR3 nucleotides read TGTGCCACCGGGGACAGGGGGCTTAATGATGAAGCTTTCTTT. Its protein is CATGDRGLNDEAFF.

The rearrangement joins TRBV7-9 to TRBJ1-2; TRBD1 matches at 9 bases. The CDR3 is 15 residues long. CDR1 and CDR2 from the germline V gene are SEHNR and FQNEAQ (reference sequence). The J segment lost 2 bases and the V segment lost 2 bases, leaving 3 bases of the junction unmatched. Here the CDR3 DNA reads TGTGCCAGCAGCTTAAAACAGGGGGCGAACTATGGCTACACCTTC. This translates into CASSLKQGANYGYTF.

The chain employs TRBV7-9 and TRBJ2-7; 8 bases map to TRBD1. From germline, CDR1 is SEHNR and CDR2 FQNEAQ (reference sequence). The CDR3 sequence is 15 residues long. The trim removed 4 bases at V and 4 bases at J, leaving 9 bases unmatched. CDR3 in amino acids: CASSSWTGTLYEQYF. The DNA of the CDR3 is TGTGCCAGCAGCTCCTGGACAGGGACGTTGTACGAGCAGTACTTC.

The J gene is TRBJ1-3, the V gene TRBV7-3, with no clear D. Trimming took 5 bases from V and 2 from J, leaving 16 bases between them. This CDR3 comprises 16 residues. Germline CDR1 is SGHTA and CDR2 is FQGTGA. CDR3 region: CASSPDGSTAGNTIYF. CDR3 in DNA: TGTGCCAGCAGCCCGGACGGGTCAACAGCTGGAAACACCATATATTTT.

This clonotype was detected a few times. This chain uses TRBV6-1 with TRBJ2-7; D remains ambiguous. V gave up 2 bases and J gave up 3 bases, with 11 bases separating them. CDR3 length: 14 residues. Germline-derived CDR1 and CDR2 are MNHNS and SASEGT. CDR3 in DNA: TGTGCCAGCAGTGAACAGGTCTTGAGCTACGAGCAGTACTTC. Residues: CASSEQVLSYEQYF.

Many counts were recorded for this clonotype. The genes are TRBV6-1 and TRBJ1-6, with 7 bases matching TRBD1. Germline CDR1 and CDR2: MNHNS and SASEGT. The CDR3 sequence is 16 residues long. V shed 5 bases and J 7 bases; nucleotides not matched to a gene: 11. CDR3 sequence: CASSYTLSGGNSPLHF. The CDR3, as DNA: TGTGCCAGCAGTTACACCCTGTCAGGGGGGAATTCACCCCTCCACTTT.

The rearrangement joins TRBV27 to TRBJ2-7, with 10 bases lining up with TRBD2. Germline V gives CDR1 MNHEY, CDR2 SMNVEV (reference sequence). The CDR3 has 14 residues. J lost 6 bases, V lost 6 bases, and 8 bases had no gene match. The CDR3 sequence: CASSPSGRVVEQYF. CDR3 in DNA: TGTGCCAGCAGCCCTAGCGGGAGAGTCGTCGAGCAGTACTTC.

This clonotype was observed a handful of times. This CDR3 is CASSSTLLAGGLDEQFF. DNA of the CDR3: TGTGCCAGCAGCTCGACTCTACTAGCGGGGGGCTTGGATGAGCAGTTCTTC. The V call is TRBV11-3, the J call TRBJ2-1; 12 positions agree with TRBD2. The germline V gene encodes CDR1 SGHNT and CDR2 YENEEA. Losses at the gene ends were 4 bases for V and 8 bases for J; bases not matched to a gene: 12. There are 17 residues in the CDR3. The whole variable domain, remainder taken from reference TRBV11-3 and TRBJ2-1, is EAGVVQSPRYKIIEKKQPVAFWCNPISGHNTLYWYLQNLGQGPELLIRYENEEAVDDSQLPKDRFSAERLKGVDSTLKIQPAELGDSAVYLCASSSTLLAGGLDEQFFGPGTRLTVL.

The rearrangement uses TRBV10-3 and TRBJ1-2, with D possibly TRBD1 on 6 matching bases. Germline-derived CDR1 and CDR2 are ENHRY and SYGVKD. Trimming pared 8 bases from V and 4 bases from J, leaving 17 bases between. The CDR3 extends over 14 amino acids. The CDR3 sequence: CAIRGGGGGYGYTF. In DNA, the CDR3 is TGTGCCATCCGCGGCGGTGGGGGCGGCTATGGCTACACCTTC.

The chain links TRBV5-4 to TRBJ1-1, with 7 bases aligning to TRBD1. The J segment lost 1 base and the V segment lost 4 bases, leaving 13 bases of the junction unmatched. In germline, CDR1 is SGHNT, CDR2 YYREEE (reference sequence). There are 17 residues in the CDR3. The CDR3 coding sequence is TGTGCCAGCAGCGATTACCCAGGGGGGAGAACGAACACTGAAGCTTTCTTT. Its translation: CASSDYPGGRTNTEAFF.

In this sample, this clonotype turned up a few times. The chain recombines TRBV20-1 with TRBJ2-7, with 7 bases matching TRBD1. The CDR3 covers 13 residues. The germline CDR1 and CDR2 sequences are DFQATT and SNEGSKA (reference sequence). V was clipped by 2 bases and J by 2 bases; unmatched bases: 3. This chain's CDR3 is CSARITGAYEQYF. The DNA for the CDR3 is TGCAGTGCTAGAATAACAGGGGCCTACGAGCAGTACTTC.